This entry lists 32 T cell receptor beta chains sequenced from one sample in a study of T cells after yellow fever vaccination. TCRdb ran MiXCR on the 5' RACE reads and lists one entry per CDR3 protein. The repertoire has 300,000 to 400,000 distinct CDR3 sequences, around 12% of them found once; the top ten carry about 3%. This specimen was CD4+ T cells sorted from PBMCs, taken 15 days after the yellow fever booster vaccination. All receptors derive from a man between 18 and 35 years old who received the YFV17D yellow fever vaccine.

The chain employs TRBV6-5 and TRBJ2-3; 9 bases align to TRBD2. Germline V gives CDR1 MNHEY, CDR2 SVGAGI. This CDR3 has 16 residues. J gave up 1 base and V 2 bases, and 4 bases lay outside the gene matches. This CDR3 is CASSYPAGGRTDTQYF. DNA for the CDR3: TGTGCCAGCAGTTACCCAGCGGGGGGCCGCACAGATACGCAGTATTTT.

J is TRBJ1-1 and V is TRBV11-2; no reliable D call. V lost 2 bases to trimming and J lost 5 bases, with 9 bases between them. Germline assignment: CDR1 SGHAT and CDR2 FQNNGV. The CDR3 is made up of 13 amino acids. The chain's CDR3 is CASSLYGRTEAFF. The CDR3 nucleotides read TGTGCCAGCAGCTTATACGGGAGGACTGAAGCTTTCTTT.

This clonotype turned up a few times. The chain recombines TRBV4-3 with TRBJ1-3; D is ambiguous. The CDR3 spans 14 residues. Germline V gives CDR1 LGHNA, CDR2 YSLEER. The V end was cut by 2 bases, the J end by 4 bases, with 9 bases between. CDR3 in DNA: TGCGCCAGCAGCCAACAACCTGAGGGAAACACCATATATTTT. Translated, it gives CASSQQPEGNTIYF.

This clonotype has more than one count but fewer than ten. This chain connects TRBV2 to TRBJ2-1; no clear D. Germline values: CDR1 SNHLY, CDR2 FYNNEI. This CDR3 region has 15 residues. With 4 bases removed from V and 0 bases from J, the gap between germline ends came to 10 bases. The CDR3 DNA is TGTGCCAGCAGTGTAGTTCCCAGCTCCTACAATGAGCAGTTCTTC. Its protein is CASSVVPSSYNEQFF.

The chain links TRBV20-1 to TRBJ1-2; TRBD1 agrees at 7 bases. V gave up 3 bases and J gave up 8 bases; unmatched junction bases: 9. This CDR3 region has 13 residues. Germline V gives CDR1 DFQATT, CDR2 SNEGSKA (reference sequence). CDR3: CSARGQSERGYTF. The CDR3 DNA is TGCAGTGCTAGGGGACAGTCGGAGAGGGGCTACACCTTC.

The chain couples TRBV7-2 to TRBJ2-5; D uncertain. Trimming took 5 bases from V and 5 from J, leaving 9 bases between them. Germline values: CDR1 SGHTA, CDR2 FQGNSA. The CDR3 sequence is 12 residues long. CDR3 sequence (DNA): TGTGCCAGCAGCCCAACCCAGGAGACCCAGTACTTC. It codes for CASSPTQETQYF.

Only a few counts were recorded for this clonotype. The J gene is TRBJ2-3, the V gene TRBV28, with D maybe TRBD2 (5 bases). This CDR3 comprises 14 residues. Trimming took 1 base from V and 6 from J, leaving 11 bases between them. From germline, CDR1 is MDHEN and CDR2 SYDVKM. The CDR3 DNA reads as TGTGCCAGCAGTTTATTTGAGGGAAGCGATACGCAGTATTTT. This gives the protein CASSLFEGSDTQYF.

The chain recombines TRBV3-1 with TRBJ2-3; the match to TRBD1 covers 10 bases. The ends lost 5 bases at V and 5 bases at J; junction bases unmatched: 4. Germline assignment: CDR1 LGHDT and CDR2 YNNKEL (reference sequence). The CDR3 contains 14 residues. The CDR3 is CASSFDRGLDTQYF. The CDR3 DNA reads as TGTGCCAGCAGCTTCGACAGGGGGCTAGATACGCAGTATTTT.

This clonotype was found a few times. The chain has TRBV28 and TRBJ2-2; D is perhaps TRBD2 (6 bases). Trimming pared 6 bases from V and 0 bases from J, leaving 11 bases between. The germline CDR1 and CDR2 sequences are MDHEN and SYDVKM. The CDR3 extends over 15 amino acids. The CDR3 bases are TGTGCCAGCAGCCTGGGACTTACGAACACCGGGGAGCTGTTTTTT. Its protein product is CASSLGLTNTGELFF.

The genes are TRBV12-3 or TRBV12-4 and TRBJ1-2; weak D call: TRBD1 (5 bases). The CDR3 runs 14 residues. Deletions cut 2 bases from V and 4 bases from J, with 11 bases between. This CDR3 reads CASSLSRVSYGYTF. The CDR3 DNA sequence: TGTGCCAGCAGTTTATCCAGGGTCAGCTATGGCTACACCTTC.

This rearrangement joins TRBV5-1 to TRBJ2-3, with TRBD2 identical over 9 bases. This CDR3 has 17 amino acids. Trimming removed 1 base from V and 0 bases from J; junction bases left unmatched: 6. Germline loops: CDR1 SGHRS, CDR2 YFSETQ. In DNA, the CDR3 is TGCGCCAGCAGCTTGAACGAGCGGGGGGCCAGCACAGATACGCAGTATTTT. It translates to CASSLNERGASTDTQYF. Full variable domain (missing parts from reference TRBV5-1 and TRBJ2-3): KAGVTQTPRYLIKTRGQQVTLSCSPISGHRSVSWYQQTPGQGLQFLFEYFSETQRNKGNFPGRFSGRQFSNSRSEMNVSTLELGDSALYLCASSLNERGASTDTQYFGPGTRLTVL.

This clonotype was detected only a few times. The chain uses TRBV18 and TRBJ2-3, with D maybe TRBD2 (5 bases). CDR1 and CDR2 (germline): KGHSH, LQKENI. V was cut by 0 bases and J by 0 bases, with 13 bases left in between. The CDR3 is 17 residues long. CDR3 amino acids: CASSPPGPGVSTDTQYF. CDR3 in DNA: TGTGCCAGCTCACCACCTGGCCCCGGGGTTAGCACAGATACGCAGTATTTT.

This clonotype has only a few counts. The V gene is TRBV29-1, the J gene TRBJ2-5; 8 nucleotides agree with TRBD2. J was trimmed by 4 bases and V by 4 bases; bases with no gene match: 5. Per the germline V gene, CDR1 is SQVTM and CDR2 is ANQGSEA. There are 13 residues in the CDR3. The CDR3 region has the DNA TGCAGCGTTGTAGCCCGGGGGGGAGAGACCCAGTACTTC. It specifies CSVVARGGETQYF.

This clonotype was seen more than once but under ten times. The chain carries TRBV5-1 and TRBJ2-5; 8 bases align to TRBD2. V shed 4 bases, J shed 5 bases, and the junction held 13 bases outside the gene matches. The germline CDR1 and CDR2 sequences are SGHRS and YFSETQ. There are 16 residues in the CDR3. The DNA of the CDR3 is TGCGCCAGCAGCACCGCCCCGGGACTAGATCACGAGACCCAGTACTTC. It specifies CASSTAPGLDHETQYF.

This clonotype was found many times. This chain joins TRBV7-3 and TRBJ1-1; D unresolved. V was shortened by 2 bases and J by 3 bases, with 7 bases between the two germline ends. The CDR3 covers 13 residues. The germline V gene encodes CDR1 SGHTA and CDR2 FQGTGA. The CDR3 bases are TGTGCCAGCAGCTTATCCGGGTACACTGAAGCTTTCTTT. Amino acid sequence: CASSLSGYTEAFF.

V usage is TRBV6-5 and J usage is TRBJ1-1; D may be TRBD1 (5 bases). V lost 5 bases to trimming and J lost 3 bases, with 13 bases between them. The CDR3 loop spans 14 amino acids. CDR1 and CDR2 (germline): MNHEY, SVGAGI. The CDR3 coding sequence is TGTGCCAGCAGTGCCCGACCCAGGGACACTGAAGCTTTCTTT. This gives the protein CASSARPRDTEAFF.

The V call is TRBV12-3 or TRBV12-4, the J call TRBJ2-2; TRBD1 agrees at 8 bases. Unmatched junction bases numbered 10, after V lost 7 bases and J lost 0 bases. This CDR3 region has 17 residues. The CDR3 DNA is TGTGCCAGCAAAAATTGGCAGGGGGCGGCGAACACCGGGGAGCTGTTTTTT. Translated, it gives CASKNWQGAANTGELFF.

This clonotype showed up many times. The chain has TRBV5-1 and TRBJ2-7; 7 nucleotides match TRBD1. With V trimmed by 1 base and J by 5 bases, 6 bases remained unmatched. Germline assignment: CDR1 SGHRS and CDR2 YFSETQ. The CDR3 consists of 14 residues. CDR3 region: CASSLQGVVNEQYF. CDR3 nucleotide sequence: TGCGCCAGCAGCTTGCAGGGGGTGGTGAACGAGCAGTACTTC. The full variable domain, rest sourced from reference TRBV5-1 and TRBJ2-7, is KAGVTQTPRYLIKTRGQQVTLSCSPISGHRSVSWYQQTPGQGLQFLFEYFSETQRNKGNFPGRFSGRQFSNSRSEMNVSTLELGDSALYLCASSLQGVVNEQYFGPGTRLTVT.

The chain employs TRBV5-1 and TRBJ2-3; 7 bases match TRBD2. The germline gives CDR1 SGHRS, CDR2 YFSETQ. The CDR3 is 17 amino acids. J lost 2 bases, V lost 0 bases, and 9 bases had no gene match. CDR3 nucleotide sequence: TGCGCCAGCAGCTTGGATAACAGAGCGGGGAACACAGATACGCAGTATTTT. Its protein is CASSLDNRAGNTDTQYF.

V and J are TRBV29-1 and TRBJ2-2; TRBD1 matches 8 bases. There are 13 residues in the CDR3. V lost 6 bases, J lost 10 bases, and 10 bases stayed unmatched. Per germline, CDR1 SQVTM and CDR2 ANQGSEA. Here the CDR3 DNA reads TGCAGCGTAGGTGGGGCAGGGGGCTTGGAGCTGTTTTTT. Translating it yields CSVGGAGGLELFF.

This clonotype was picked up a small number of times. The chain uses TRBV4-3 and TRBJ2-7; no definite D call. CDR1 and CDR2 from the germline V gene are LGHNA and YSLEER. This CDR3 is built from 14 residues. The V end was cut by 4 bases, the J end by 2 bases, with 12 bases between. The CDR3 DNA follows: TGCGCCAGCAGCCGAGACCAATCCACCTACGAGCAGTACTTC. Amino acids: CASSRDQSTYEQYF.

This clonotype has ten or more counts. The V call is TRBV6-5, the J call TRBJ1-4, with D maybe TRBD1 (5 bases). CDR3 length: 20 residues. Trimming removed 2 bases at V and 4 bases at J, with 26 bases between. Germline assignment: CDR1 MNHEY and CDR2 SVGAGI. The chain's CDR3 is CASSYKRGATLGSGNEKLFF. CDR3 nucleotide sequence: TGTGCCAGCAGTTACAAACGCGGGGCGACTCTTGGCTCTGGTAATGAAAAACTGTTTTTT.

The chain combines TRBV6-6 with TRBJ2-3, with 13 nucleotides matching TRBD2. Per the germline V gene, CDR1 is MNHNY and CDR2 is SVGAGI (reference sequence). The CDR3 is 17 residues long. V shed 8 bases, J shed 3 bases, and the junction held 11 bases outside the gene matches. CDR3 loop: CASGGLAGLLRTDTQYF. The CDR3 bases are TGTGCCAGCGGGGGACTAGCGGGGCTCCTTCGAACAGATACGCAGTATTTT.

This chain links TRBV7-9 with TRBJ1-4, with 7 bases lining up with TRBD1. The CDR3 has 15 amino acids. The trim removed 5 bases at V and 4 bases at J, leaving 7 bases unmatched. Germline V gene sequence: CDR1 SEHNR, CDR2 FQNEAQ (reference sequence). CDR3 DNA: TGTGCCAGCAGCCTATTGGGACAGCTTAATGAAAAACTGTTTTTT. Translating it yields CASSLLGQLNEKLFF. Full variable domain (outside the CDR3, taken from reference TRBV7-9 and TRBJ1-4): DTGVSQNPRHKITKRGQNVTFRCDPISEHNRLYWYRQTLGQGPEFLTYFQNEAQLEKSRLLSDRFSAERPKGSFSTLEIQRTEQGDSAMYLCASSLLGQLNEKLFFGSGTQLSVL.

This clonotype was seen a few times. The chain couples TRBV28 to TRBJ1-3; 8 bases are shared with TRBD1. Germline V CDR1 and CDR2: MDHEN, SYDVKM. The CDR3 has 15 residues. The V and J ends lost 6 bases and 1 base, in that order; junction bases with no gene match: 5. As DNA, the CDR3 is TGTGCCAGCAGCCGGACAGGGCCTTCTGGAAACACCATATATTTT. Encoded protein: CASSRTGPSGNTIYF.

In DNA, the CDR3 is TGTGCCAGCAGTTTACTTCCCGACTATGGCTACACCTTC. It translates to CASSLLPDYGYTF. The chain recombines TRBV12-3 or TRBV12-4 with TRBJ1-2, with D unclear. The CDR3 consists of 13 residues. Trimming took off 2 bases at V and 3 bases at J, with 7 bases between the two ends.

This clonotype has at least ten counts. The chain employs TRBV20-1 and TRBJ2-5; 7 bases are shared with TRBD1. V lost 4 bases to trimming and J lost 6 bases; unmatched junction nucleotides: 5. The CDR3 loop spans 12 amino acids. The germline V gene has CDR1 DFQATT and CDR2 SNEGSKA (reference sequence). The CDR3 protein is CSAKRTGKTQYF. The CDR3 DNA follows: TGCAGTGCTAAAAGGACAGGAAAGACCCAGTACTTC.

DNA for the CDR3: TGTGCCAGCAGTGAAGGTAGCGGCTTTGCCGGGGAGCTGTTTTTT. This codes for CASSEGSGFAGELFF. The rearrangement uses TRBV2 and TRBJ2-2; D may be TRBD2 (6 bases). This CDR3 contains 15 residues. Germline lookup yields CDR1 SNHLY and CDR2 FYNNEI. V lost 1 base to trimming and J lost 6 bases, with 12 bases between them. Drawing the rest from reference TRBV2 and TRBJ2-2, the complete variable domain is EPEVTQTPSHQVTQMGQEVILRCVPISNHLYFYWYRQILGQKVEFLVSFYNNEISEKSEIFDDQFSVERPDGSNFTLKIRSTKLEDSAMYFCASSEGSGFAGELFFGEGSRLTVL.

This clonotype was seen repeatedly, ten times or more. The J gene is TRBJ1-2, the V gene TRBV12-3 or TRBV12-4; D unclear. The V end was cut by 3 bases, the J end by 8 bases, with 13 bases between. The CDR3 is 13 amino acids. Here the CDR3 DNA reads TGTGCCAGCAGTTTTCAGGAAGGGCTCGGCTACACCTTC. Protein sequence: CASSFQEGLGYTF.

The chain recombines TRBV25-1 with TRBJ2-2, with D hard to call. In germline, CDR1 is MGHDK, CDR2 SYGVNS. V lost 4 bases and J 8 bases, leaving 29 bases between the germline ends. The CDR3 extends over 19 amino acids. The CDR3: CASSGPVLSLSPEGGELFF. The CDR3 DNA follows: TGTGCCAGCAGTGGCCCAGTCCTCTCCTTATCTCCGGAAGGAGGGGAGCTGTTTTTT.

V is TRBV5-1 and J is TRBJ2-5; D is possibly TRBD1 (5 bases). The CDR3 is 17 amino acids. Germline V gene data show CDR1 as SGHRS and CDR2 as YFSETQ. V shed 0 bases and J shed 1 base, with 16 bases lying between them. Here the CDR3 DNA reads TGCGCCAGCAGCTTGGATGCGGCAGGGCTCCTCCAAGAGACCCAGTACTTC. It translates to CASSLDAAGLLQETQYF.

The V and J genes are TRBV28 and TRBJ2-2, with a weak D call TRBD2 (5 bases). Germline V gene sequence: CDR1 MDHEN, CDR2 SYDVKM. This CDR3 has 16 residues. V was cut by 5 bases and J by 2 bases, with 15 bases left in between. The CDR3: CASSQLTGKNTGELFF. The DNA of the CDR3 is TGTGCCAGCAGTCAGCTAACCGGGAAAAACACCGGGGAGCTGTTTTTT.